These 28 T cell receptor beta chains originate from one sample sequenced in a study of T cell responses to AZD1222 COVID-19 vaccine. Clones were sequenced by immunoSEQ multiplex PCR, and TCRdb holds only the in-frame ones, with some missing. The sample has 70,000 or so clones, about 80% seen once. The sample was peripheral blood, taken on day 0 of AZD1222 vaccination. The receptor set was obtained from an adult in good health.

V gene TRBV18 combines with J gene TRBJ1-1; TRBD1 agrees at 9 bases. V lost 5 bases to trimming and J lost 5 bases; unmatched junction nucleotides: 12. The germline V gene encodes CDR1 KGHSH and CDR2 LQKENI. The CDR3 length is 16 residues. Here the CDR3 reads CASSVGQGNSNTEAFF. In nucleotides, the CDR3 is TGTGCCAGCTCAGTAGGACAGGGGAACTCGAATACTGAAGCTTTCTTT. The whole variable domain, filled in from reference TRBV18 and TRBJ1-1, reads NAGVMQNPRHLVRRRGQEARLRCSPMKGHSHVYWYRQLPEEGLKFMVYLQKENIIDESGMPKERFSAEFPKEGPSILRIQQVVRGDSAAYFCASSVGQGNSNTEAFFGQGTRLTVV.

The CDR3 DNA is TGTGCCAGCAGCTTTGGGGGGCCCAGTGAAAAACTGTTTTTT. Translating it yields CASSFGGPSEKLFF. V gene TRBV7-2 combines with J gene TRBJ1-4; tentatively, D is TRBD1 (6 bases). The V end was cut by 3 bases, the J end by 7 bases, with 12 bases between. CDR1 SGHTA and CDR2 FQGNSA come from the germline V gene. The CDR3 loop spans 14 amino acids.

The chain links TRBV19 to TRBJ2-2; no reliable D call. V lost 4 bases, J lost 2 bases, and 14 bases lay in between. The CDR3 loop spans 16 amino acids. Germline values: CDR1 LNHDA, CDR2 SQIVND (reference sequence). DNA of the CDR3: TGTGCCAGTAGTACACCCCGGGCCGTTAACACCGGGGAGCTGTTTTTT. It is translated as CASSTPRAVNTGELFF.

Turning to this clone: An end of the junction does not agree with germline; a read error may underlie this. The chain carries TRBV7-7 and TRBJ2-1; 9 nucleotides match TRBD2. The CDR3 is 16 residues long. Germline V gene lookup returns CDR1 SSHAT and CDR2 FNYEAQ (reference sequence). The CDR3 reads CASSRFSRGGYNEQFF. The DNA of the CDR3 is TGTGCTAGCAGTCGCTTTTCGCGGGGGGGCTACAATGAGCAGTTCTTC.

The chain employs TRBV5-6 and TRBJ2-2; 8 bases agree with TRBD1. Germline V CDR1 and CDR2: SGHDT, YYEEEE. V lost 7 bases to trimming and J lost 4 bases; unmatched junction nucleotides: 15. The CDR3 loop spans 17 amino acids. The CDR3 loop reads CASQTMTGAIITGELFF. CDR3 sequence (DNA): TGTGCCAGCCAAACAATGACAGGGGCGATTATCACCGGGGAGCTGTTTTTT.

The CDR3 DNA reads TGTGCCAGCTCAAGCGCCGGGACTCCCCGGGGTACGCAGTATTTT. Protein sequence: CASSSAGTPRGTQYF. The gene calls are TRBV28 and TRBJ2-3, with a possible D match to TRBD2 (6 bases). This CDR3 region has 15 residues. Germline CDR1 MDHEN, CDR2 SYDVKM. V was trimmed by 8 bases and J by 8 bases, leaving 23 bases between them.

At least ten counts were recorded for this clone. V is TRBV30 and J is TRBJ2-2, with D possibly TRBD1 on 5 matching bases. With 3 bases removed from V and 7 bases from J, the gap between germline ends came to 18 bases. Germline CDR1 is GTSNPN and CDR2 is SVGIG (reference sequence). This CDR3 region has 15 residues. The DNA of the CDR3 is TGTGCCTGGAGACCAGGGTCTTCAGACATCGGGGAGCTGTTTTTT. It yields the protein CAWRPGSSDIGELFF.

In its sample, this clone was seen many times. The V and J genes are TRBV7-9 and TRBJ1-2; TRBD1 might be the D (5 bases). V gave up 5 bases and J gave up 4 bases, with 11 bases separating them. The V gene's germline CDR1 is SEHNR and CDR2 FQNEAQ (reference sequence). This CDR3 has 13 residues. CDR3 nucleotides: TGTGCCAGCAGCAGGGACGGTATCTATGGCTACACCTTC. Its protein product is CASSRDGIYGYTF.

The rearrangement joins TRBV7-9 to TRBJ1-1, with 8 bases fitting TRBD1. Per germline, CDR1 SEHNR and CDR2 FQNEAQ (reference sequence). J was trimmed by 4 bases and V by 5 bases; bases with no gene match: 3. The CDR3 totals 13 residues. The CDR3 loop is CASSLTGGTEAFF. CDR3 nucleotide sequence: TGTGCCAGCAGCCTCACAGGGGGCACTGAAGCTTTCTTT. The variable domain in full, with the rest retrieved from reference TRBV7-9 and TRBJ1-1, is DTGVSQNPRHKITKRGQNVTFRCDPISEHNRLYWYRQTLGQGPEFLTYFQNEAQLEKSRLLSDRFSAERPKGSFSTLEIQRTEQGDSAMYLCASSLTGGTEAFFGQGTRLTVV.

This clone has just one count. The rearrangement links TRBV12-3 or TRBV12-4 to TRBJ2-1, with D uncertain. This CDR3 has 12 residues. Deletions cut 4 bases from V and 9 bases from J, with 10 bases between. The CDR3 protein is CASSSGSGEQFF. CDR3 nucleotide sequence: TGTGCCAGCAGTTCCGGATCGGGTGAGCAGTTCTTC.

The rearrangement links TRBV19 to TRBJ2-3, with unresolved D. Germline-derived CDR1 and CDR2 are LNHDA and SQIVND (reference sequence). The CDR3 has 13 residues. With 7 bases removed from V and 6 bases from J, the gap between germline ends came to 14 bases. CDR3 nucleotides: TGTGCCAGTACCTTTAAACCGGAGGATACGCAGTATTTT. It yields the protein CASTFKPEDTQYF.

V is TRBV6-6 and J is TRBJ1-4; maybe TRBD1 (6 bases). Trimming pared 6 bases from V and 8 bases from J, leaving 10 bases between. Germline V gene data show CDR1 as MNHNY and CDR2 as SVGAGI (reference sequence). CDR3 length equals 12 residues. The CDR3 DNA reads TGTGCCAGCAGCCAAGACAGGGAAAAACTGTTTTTT. Residues: CASSQDREKLFF.

The chain recombines TRBV6-5 with TRBJ2-3; perhaps TRBD2 as D (6 bases). The germline gives CDR1 MNHEY, CDR2 SVGAGI. The length of the CDR3 is 15 residues. Trimming removed 6 bases at V and 1 base at J, with 14 bases between. The CDR3 region is CASRQPGRRTDTQYF. In nucleotides, the CDR3 is TGTGCCAGCAGGCAACCCGGGAGACGCACAGATACGCAGTATTTT.

This chain joins TRBV4-2 and TRBJ2-7; D is possibly TRBD1 (5 bases). The CDR3 sequence is 14 residues long. Trimming took off 4 bases at V and 3 bases at J, with 13 bases between the two ends. The V gene's germline CDR1 is LGHNA and CDR2 YNFKEQ. The CDR3 DNA reads as TGTGCCAGCAGCCCTTCCCAGGGTAACTACGAGCAGTACTTC. Translating gives CASSPSQGNYEQYF.

The chain joins TRBV5-1 to TRBJ2-5, with TRBD2 as a possible D gene (7 bases). CDR3 size: 12 residues. Between the trimmed V and J ends, which lost 4 bases and 5 bases, there was a span of 9 bases. Germline V gives CDR1 SGHRS, CDR2 YFSETQ. The CDR3 reads CASSGGAETQYF. As DNA, the CDR3 is TGCGCCAGCAGCGGGGGGGCCGAGACCCAGTACTTC. The complete variable domain, with remaining parts taken from reference TRBV5-1 and TRBJ2-5, reads KAGVTQTPRYLIKTRGQQVTLSCSPISGHRSVSWYQQTPGQGLQFLFEYFSETQRNKGNFPGRFSGRQFSNSRSEMNVSTLELGDSALYLCASSGGAETQYFGPGTRLLVL.

V is TRBV2 and J is TRBJ1-1; 7 nucleotides align to TRBD1. The CDR3 runs 18 residues. The germline V gene has CDR1 SNHLY and CDR2 FYNNEI. Trimming took 6 bases from V and 5 from J; bases not matched to a gene: 21. As DNA, the CDR3 is TGTGCCAGCAGCGGGGGGAACAAGGGGGCACGAGGGCAAACTGAAGCTTTCTTT. This sequence encodes CASSGGNKGARGQTEAFF.

The chain is built from TRBV19 and TRBJ2-2; D gene unclear. Trimming took 6 bases from V and 6 from J, leaving 17 bases between them. Germline V gives CDR1 LNHDA, CDR2 SQIVND (reference sequence). This CDR3 is built from 15 residues. In DNA form, the CDR3 reads TGTGCCAGTAGCCTGTTGGATAGGGCGCCCGGGGAGCTGTTTTTT. Residues: CASSLLDRAPGELFF.

This clone was detected only a few times. The gene calls are TRBV27 and TRBJ2-7, with TRBD2 identical over 14 bases. V lost 0 bases, J lost 5 bases, and 6 bases stayed unmatched. CDR1 and CDR2 (germline): MNHEY, SMNVEV (reference sequence). The CDR3 length is 17 residues. The CDR3 loop is CASSLSLGLAGDNEQYF. The CDR3 nucleotides are TGTGCCAGCAGTTTATCGCTGGGACTAGCGGGGGACAACGAGCAGTACTTC.

This chain connects TRBV12-3 or TRBV12-4 to TRBJ2-5; D gene unclear. V was clipped by 7 bases and J by 3 bases, with 12 bases between them. The CDR3 is 13 residues long. DNA of the CDR3: TGTGCCAGCACCATGAGGACGGAAGAGACCCAGTACTTC. Protein sequence: CASTMRTEETQYF.

The chain has TRBV2 and TRBJ1-1; D is unresolved. The CDR3 runs 15 residues. V was clipped by 8 bases and J by 2 bases, with 18 bases between them. Germline assignment: CDR1 SNHLY and CDR2 FYNNEI. The CDR3 here is CASSPTRASNTEAFF. The CDR3 nucleotides are TGTGCCAGCTCCCCTACACGGGCCTCAAACACTGAAGCTTTCTTT.

This clone was observed once. The CDR3: CASSFFSGEGIYSGELFF. Written as DNA, the CDR3 is TGTGCCAGCAGCTTCTTCTCGGGGGAAGGGATCTATTCCGGGGAGCTGTTTTTT. The J gene is TRBJ2-2, the V gene TRBV5-6; a weak D match, TRBD2 (6 bases). This CDR3 comprises 18 residues. CDR1 is SGHDT and CDR2 is YYEEEE in the germline V gene. V gave up 2 bases and J gave up 6 bases, with 23 bases separating them.

The sample holds a few counts of this clone. The genes are TRBV7-2 and TRBJ1-1; D gene ambiguous. Per the germline V gene, CDR1 is SGHTA and CDR2 is FQGNSA. V lost 5 bases to trimming and J lost 7 bases, with 8 bases between them. This CDR3 spans 11 amino acids. CDR3 DNA: TGTGCCAGCAGCCGGGTCATTGAAGCTTTCTTT. Its protein product is CASSRVIEAFF.

The CDR3 DNA reads as TGCGCCAGCAGTGATTCTATCAGGGGGGCTATTGGTACGAACACCGGGGAGCTGTTTTTT. Protein product: CASSDSIRGAIGTNTGELFF. J is TRBJ2-2 and V is TRBV10-1, with D possibly TRBD1 on 7 matching bases. V lost 3 bases and J 0 bases, leaving 23 bases between the germline ends. Germline CDR1 and CDR2: WNHNN and SYGVQD (reference sequence). The CDR3 has 20 amino acids.

The chain carries TRBV6-6 and TRBJ1-1, with D possibly being TRBD1 (5 bases). V gave up 4 bases and J gave up 0 bases, with 12 bases separating them. The germline V gene encodes CDR1 MNHNY and CDR2 SVGAGI (reference sequence). This CDR3 spans 15 amino acids. The DNA of the CDR3 is TGTGCCAGCAGTTTTCAGATCAGGGTGAACACTGAAGCTTTCTTT. It yields the protein CASSFQIRVNTEAFF.

This clone was detected only a few times. The chain couples TRBV7-2 to TRBJ2-5, with TRBD2 identical over 11 bases. The ends lost 0 bases at V and 4 bases at J; junction bases unmatched: 7. CDR3 length: 17 residues. Germline CDR1 SGHTA, CDR2 FQGNSA. The CDR3 loop reads CASSLALLAGGGETQYF. The CDR3 DNA reads TGTGCCAGCAGCTTAGCCCTGCTAGCGGGGGGAGGAGAGACCCAGTACTTC. Variable domain in full (rest from reference TRBV7-2 and TRBJ2-5): GAGVSQSPSNKVTEKGKDVELRCDPISGHTALYWYRQSLGQGLEFLIYFQGNSAPDKSGLPSDRFSAERTGGSVSTLTIQRTQQEDSAVYLCASSLALLAGGGETQYFGPGTRLLVL.

The CDR3 loop reads CASRAGNYQETQYF. The CDR3 bases are TGTGCCAGCAGAGCCGGGAACTACCAAGAGACCCAGTACTTC. The chain uses TRBV6-5 and TRBJ2-5; maybe TRBD2 (5 bases). CDR3 length equals 14 residues. From germline, CDR1 is MNHEY and CDR2 SVGAGI. The germline V and J ends were trimmed by 6 bases and 0 bases, with 11 bases remaining between them.

CDR3 sequence (DNA): TGTGCCAGCAGTGACATGGGACAAGGCTTTTACAATGAGCAGTTCTTC. Amino acids: CASSDMGQGFYNEQFF. This rearrangement joins TRBV2 to TRBJ2-1; weak D call: TRBD1 (6 bases). Germline CDR1 reads SNHLY; CDR2 reads FYNNEI. Between the trimmed V and J ends, which lost 3 bases and 4 bases, there was a span of 16 bases. This CDR3 region has 16 residues. Variable domain in full (rest from reference TRBV2 and TRBJ2-1): EPEVTQTPSHQVTQMGQEVILRCVPISNHLYFYWYRQILGQKVEFLVSFYNNEISEKSEIFDDQFSVERPDGSNFTLKIRSTKLEDSAMYFCASSDMGQGFYNEQFFGPGTRLTVL.

The chain carries TRBV5-4 and TRBJ1-6; 10 nucleotides line up with TRBD1. The V segment lost 4 bases and the J segment 6 bases; nucleotides outside the gene matches: 4. CDR1 and CDR2 (germline): SGHNT, YYREEE (reference sequence). CDR3 size: 15 residues. CDR3 coding DNA: TGTGCCAGCAGCGGGACAGGGGATGGTAATTCACCCCTCCACTTT. It codes for CASSGTGDGNSPLHF.